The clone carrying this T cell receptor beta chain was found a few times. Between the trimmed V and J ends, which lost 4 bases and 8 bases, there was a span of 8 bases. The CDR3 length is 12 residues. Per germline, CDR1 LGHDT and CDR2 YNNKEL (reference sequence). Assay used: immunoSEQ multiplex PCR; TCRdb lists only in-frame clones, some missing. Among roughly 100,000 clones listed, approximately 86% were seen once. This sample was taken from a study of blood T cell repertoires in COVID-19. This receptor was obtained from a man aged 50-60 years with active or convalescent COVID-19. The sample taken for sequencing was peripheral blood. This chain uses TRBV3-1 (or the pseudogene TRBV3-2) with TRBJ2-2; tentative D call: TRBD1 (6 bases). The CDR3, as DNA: TGTGCCAGCAGCCGGGGACATGGGGAGCTGTTTTTT. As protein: CASSRGHGELFF.